This TCR beta chain was identified during a study of cytomegalovirus exposure and HLA in healthy donors. Study-level points and caveats: Later analysis placed DRB1 highest and HLA-C lowest in TCR association rates, which differed by HLA locus. The study listed 150 to 200 cytomegalovirus-associated TCR beta chains. Apparent HLA restriction characterized most CMV-associated TCR beta chains in a later analysis. Rare sequences made up most TCRs, while some public TCRs were found in many donors.

Primers included in the PCR were 60 Vbeta and 13 Jbeta primers. The repertoire was sequenced with immunoSEQ multiplex PCR; TCRdb's copy has only in-frame clones and lacks some. The table has 100,000 to 150,000 clones, 70% to 75% seen once. On this clone: The antigen remains unidentified.

The germline V gene encodes CDR1 SGHAT and CDR2 FQNNGV. This CDR3 contains 14 residues. Sequences were obtained from PBMCs. This clonotype was obtained from a male donor in good health and CMV-seronegative. The rearrangement joins TRBV11-2 to TRBJ2-5; D gene ambiguous. TRBJ2-7 matches the DNA end more closely, so the J call is doubtful. CDR3 in amino acids: CASSLVRRPGEQYF. CDR3 bases: TGTGCCAGCAGCTTAGTTCGCCGACCAGGCGAGCAGTACTTC.